The clone carrying this T cell receptor beta chain was seen only a few times. The antigen is not known. This record belongs to a study of CD8 T cells in ankylosing spondylitis. General observations from the study: Reports of some motif variants in reactive arthritis synovial fluid and blood predate this one. Disease-linked clones bore a CD8+ phenotype, appearing relatively rarely in peripheral blood. What seemed typical of ankylosing spondylitis blood was a TCR beta motif built from roughly 8 highly homologous variants.

TCRdb re-analysed the 5' RACE reads in MiXCR, keeping a single row per CDR3 protein. The repertoire holds fewer than 500,000 distinct CDR3 sequences, with 20% to 25% as singletons. CDR3 size: 15 residues. In germline, CDR1 is SGHRS, CDR2 YFSETQ. Between the trimmed V and J ends, which lost 4 bases and 0 bases, there was a span of 10 bases. The receptor was derived from a male donor with ankylosing spondylitis. The sample consisted of blood, either unsorted or a sorted T cell fraction (not recorded which). The genes are TRBV5-1 and TRBJ1-4; D gene ambiguous. The CDR3 DNA is TGCGCCAGCAGCGCGGACCGTGCAACTAATGAAAAACTGTTTTTT. Its protein product is CASSADRATNEKLFF.